This T cell receptor beta chain was observed in a study of OX40 agonist ivuxolimab in advanced cancers. General study points: The antigen specificity of the peripheral T cells (those that were expanded) was not determined.

Comments on this clone: Antigen: not known.

This table comes from immunoSEQ multiplex PCR, and its TCRdb copy is limited to in-frame clones, with some not included. The data contain some 70,000 clones, approximately 90% of them singletons. Trimming cost V 6 bases and J 4 bases, with 16 bases left between them. CDR3 length: 15 residues. The germline V gene encodes CDR1 MNHEY and CDR2 SVGAGI. Material: CD4+ or CD8+ T cells sorted from blood, obtained in a trial of the OX40 agonist ivuxolimab. This receptor was obtained from an adult with an advanced solid tumor such as melanoma, head and neck, liver or kidney cancer. J is TRBJ2-1 and V is TRBV6-5, with D possibly TRBD2 on 6 matching bases. This CDR3 reads CASRGLARGYNEQFF. In nucleotides, the CDR3 is TGTGCCAGCAGGGGGTTGGCCCGGGGGTACAATGAGCAGTTCTTC.